This TCR beta chain was retrieved from a study of OX40 agonist ivuxolimab in advanced cancers. Here immunoSEQ multiplex PCR was the method, and the copy in TCRdb shows in-frame clones only, minus some. The sample has some 53,000 clones; around 94% are singletons. V lost 2 bases, J lost 4 bases, and 12 bases stayed unmatched. CDR1 and CDR2 (germline): MDHEN, SYDVKM. The CDR3 consists of 18 residues. The chain joins TRBV28 to TRBJ1-4; 8 bases map to TRBD1. The material was CD4+ or CD8+ T cells sorted from blood, obtained in a trial of the OX40 agonist ivuxolimab. The clonotype originates from an adult with an advanced solid tumor such as melanoma, head and neck, liver or kidney cancer. The CDR3 bases are TGTGCCAGCAGTTTAGGACACATTCGGGACAGGAATAATGAAAAACTGTTTTTT. This gives the protein CASSLGHIRDRNNEKLFF.